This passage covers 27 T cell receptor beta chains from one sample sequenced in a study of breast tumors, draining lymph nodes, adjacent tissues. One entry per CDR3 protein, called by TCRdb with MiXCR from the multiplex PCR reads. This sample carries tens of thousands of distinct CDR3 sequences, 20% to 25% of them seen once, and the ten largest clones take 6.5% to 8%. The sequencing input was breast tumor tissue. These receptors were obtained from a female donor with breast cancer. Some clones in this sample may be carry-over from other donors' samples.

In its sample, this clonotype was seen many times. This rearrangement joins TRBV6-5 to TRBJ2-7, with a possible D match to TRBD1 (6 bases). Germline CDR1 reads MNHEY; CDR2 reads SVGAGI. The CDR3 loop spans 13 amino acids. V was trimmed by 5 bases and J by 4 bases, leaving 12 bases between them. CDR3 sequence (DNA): TGTGCCAGCAGTAAGGACAGCGGATACGAGCAGTACTTC. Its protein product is CASSKDSGYEQYF.

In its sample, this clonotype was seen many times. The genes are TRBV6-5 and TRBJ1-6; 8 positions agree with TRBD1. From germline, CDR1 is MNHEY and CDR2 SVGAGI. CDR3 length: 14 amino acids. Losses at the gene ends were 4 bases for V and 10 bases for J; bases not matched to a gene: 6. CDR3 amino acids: CASSLGAGGSPLHF. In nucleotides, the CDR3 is TGTGCCAGCAGTTTGGGAGCAGGGGGCTCACCCCTCCACTTT.

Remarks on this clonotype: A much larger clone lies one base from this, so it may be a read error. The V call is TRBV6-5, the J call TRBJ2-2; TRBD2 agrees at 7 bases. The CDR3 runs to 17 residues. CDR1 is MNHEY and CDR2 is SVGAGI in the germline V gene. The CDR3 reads CAGSTPLGGGPTGELFF. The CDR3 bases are TGTGCCGGCAGTACCCCCCTTGGGGGAGGGCCCACCGGGGAGCTGTTTTTT.

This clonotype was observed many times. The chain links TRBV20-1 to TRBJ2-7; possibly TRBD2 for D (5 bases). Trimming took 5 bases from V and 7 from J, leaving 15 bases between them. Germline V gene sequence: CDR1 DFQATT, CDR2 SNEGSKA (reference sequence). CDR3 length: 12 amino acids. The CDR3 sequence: CSAAGQVEEQYF. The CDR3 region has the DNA TGCAGTGCTGCGGGCCAGGTAGAAGAGCAGTACTTC.

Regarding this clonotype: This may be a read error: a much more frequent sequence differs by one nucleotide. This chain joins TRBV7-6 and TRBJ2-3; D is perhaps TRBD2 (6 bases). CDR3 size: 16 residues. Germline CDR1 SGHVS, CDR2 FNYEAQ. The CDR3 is CAGSLDAGSSTDTQYF. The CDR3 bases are TGTGCCGGCAGCTTAGACGCGGGGTCGAGCACAGATACGCAGTATTTT.

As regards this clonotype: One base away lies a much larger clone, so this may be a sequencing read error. The CDR3 reads CASSQRELGVEQYF. The CDR3 DNA follows: TGTGCCAGCAGCCAAAGGGAATTGGGGGTCGAGCAGTACTTC. The chain recombines TRBV3-1 with TRBJ2-7; either TRBD1 or TRBD2 may supply D (5 bases each). The CDR3 is made up of 14 amino acids. The V and J ends lost 2 bases and 6 bases respectively, with 14 bases between them. Germline CDR1 LGHDT, CDR2 YNNKEL (reference sequence).

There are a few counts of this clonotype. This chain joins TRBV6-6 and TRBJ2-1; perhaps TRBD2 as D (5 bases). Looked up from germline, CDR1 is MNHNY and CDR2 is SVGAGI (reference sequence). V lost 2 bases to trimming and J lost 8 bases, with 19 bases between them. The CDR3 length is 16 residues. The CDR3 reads CASSYTPPGGRDEQFF. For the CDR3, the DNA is TGTGCCAGCAGTTACACTCCCCCAGGCGGGCGAGATGAGCAGTTCTTC.

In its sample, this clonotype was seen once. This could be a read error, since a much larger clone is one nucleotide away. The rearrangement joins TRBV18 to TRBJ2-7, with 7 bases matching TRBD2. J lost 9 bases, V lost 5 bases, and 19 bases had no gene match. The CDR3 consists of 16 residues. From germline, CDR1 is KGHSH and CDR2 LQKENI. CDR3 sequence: CASSIRGGRDPGGQYF. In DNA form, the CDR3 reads TGTGCCAGCTCAATCCGTGGCGGGAGAGACCCTGGGGGGCAGTACTTC.

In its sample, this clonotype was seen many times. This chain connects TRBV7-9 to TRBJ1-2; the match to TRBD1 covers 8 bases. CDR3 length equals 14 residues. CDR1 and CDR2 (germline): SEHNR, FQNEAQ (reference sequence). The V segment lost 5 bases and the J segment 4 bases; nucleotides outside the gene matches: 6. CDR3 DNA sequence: TGTGCCAGCAGCCCATCAGACAGGGGCTATGGCTACACCTTC. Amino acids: CASSPSDRGYGYTF.

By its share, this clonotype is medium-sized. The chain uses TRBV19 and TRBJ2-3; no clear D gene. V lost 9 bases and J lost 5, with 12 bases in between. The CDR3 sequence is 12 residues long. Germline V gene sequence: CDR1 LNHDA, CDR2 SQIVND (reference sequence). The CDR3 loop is CASEGEEDTQYF. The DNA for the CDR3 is TGTGCCAGCGAAGGAGAGGAAGATACGCAGTATTTT.

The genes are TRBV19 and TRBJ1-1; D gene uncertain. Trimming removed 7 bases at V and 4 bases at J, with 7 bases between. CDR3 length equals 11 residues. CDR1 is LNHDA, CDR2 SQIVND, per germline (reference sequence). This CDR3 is CASMGSTEAFF. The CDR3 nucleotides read TGTGCCAGTATGGGGAGCACTGAAGCTTTCTTT. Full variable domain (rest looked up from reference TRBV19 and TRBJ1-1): DGGITQSPKYLFRKEGQNVTLSCEQNLNHDAMYWYRQDPGQGLRLIYYSQIVNDFQKGDIAEGYSVSREKKESFPLTVTSAQKNPTAFYLCASMGSTEAFFGQGTRLTVV.

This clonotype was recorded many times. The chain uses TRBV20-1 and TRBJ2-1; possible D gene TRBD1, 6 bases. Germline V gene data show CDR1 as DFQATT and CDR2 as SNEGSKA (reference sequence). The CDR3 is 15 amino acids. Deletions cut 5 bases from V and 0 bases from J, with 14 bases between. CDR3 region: CSAEQGYSSYNEQFF. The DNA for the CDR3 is TGCAGTGCTGAACAGGGATACAGCTCCTACAATGAGCAGTTCTTC.

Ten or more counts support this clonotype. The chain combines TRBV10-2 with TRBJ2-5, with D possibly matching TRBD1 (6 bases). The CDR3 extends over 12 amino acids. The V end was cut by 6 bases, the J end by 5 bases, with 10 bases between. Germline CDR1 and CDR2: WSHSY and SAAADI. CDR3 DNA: TGCGCCAGCAGCACAGGGTTGGAGACCCAGTACTTC. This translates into CASSTGLETQYF.

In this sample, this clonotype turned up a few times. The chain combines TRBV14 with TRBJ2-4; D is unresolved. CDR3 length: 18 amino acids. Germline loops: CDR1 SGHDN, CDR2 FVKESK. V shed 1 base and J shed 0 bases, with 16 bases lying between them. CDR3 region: CASSQGPLTEPAKNIQYF. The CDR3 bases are TGTGCCAGCAGCCAAGGCCCCCTCACGGAACCAGCCAAAAACATTCAGTACTTC.

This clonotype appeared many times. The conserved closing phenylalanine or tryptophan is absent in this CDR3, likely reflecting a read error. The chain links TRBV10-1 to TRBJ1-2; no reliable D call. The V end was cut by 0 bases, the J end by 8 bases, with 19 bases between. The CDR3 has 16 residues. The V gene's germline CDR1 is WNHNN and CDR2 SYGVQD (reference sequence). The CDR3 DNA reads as TGCGCCAGCAGTGAGTCGTGGCAGGAGGCGACTTGGGGCTACACCTCC. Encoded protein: CASSESWQEATWGYTS.

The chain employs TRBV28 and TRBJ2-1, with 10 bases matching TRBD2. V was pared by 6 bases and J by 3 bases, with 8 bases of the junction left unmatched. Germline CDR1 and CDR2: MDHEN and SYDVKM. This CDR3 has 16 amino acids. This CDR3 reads CASSSGGLAVYNEQFF. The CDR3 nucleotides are TGTGCCAGCAGCTCGGGCGGACTAGCGGTCTACAATGAGCAGTTCTTC.

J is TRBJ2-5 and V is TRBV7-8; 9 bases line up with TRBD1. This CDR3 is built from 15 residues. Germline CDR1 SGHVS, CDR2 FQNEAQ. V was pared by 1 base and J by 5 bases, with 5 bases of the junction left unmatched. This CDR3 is CASSLEGTGYETQYF. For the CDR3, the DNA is TGTGCCAGCAGCTTAGAGGGGACAGGGTATGAGACCCAGTACTTC.

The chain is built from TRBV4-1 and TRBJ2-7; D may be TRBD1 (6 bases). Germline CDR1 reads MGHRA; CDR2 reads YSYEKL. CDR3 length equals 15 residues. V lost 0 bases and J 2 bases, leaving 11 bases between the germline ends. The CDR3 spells CASSQEQGTTYEQYF. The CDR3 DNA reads TGCGCCAGCAGCCAAGAGCAGGGGACCACCTACGAGCAGTACTTC.

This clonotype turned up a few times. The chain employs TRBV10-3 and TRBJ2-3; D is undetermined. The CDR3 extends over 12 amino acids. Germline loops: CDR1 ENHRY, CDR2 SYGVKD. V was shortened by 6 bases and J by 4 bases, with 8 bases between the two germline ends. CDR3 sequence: CAIRSNPDTQYF. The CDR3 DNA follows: TGTGCCATCAGAAGCAATCCAGATACGCAGTATTTT.

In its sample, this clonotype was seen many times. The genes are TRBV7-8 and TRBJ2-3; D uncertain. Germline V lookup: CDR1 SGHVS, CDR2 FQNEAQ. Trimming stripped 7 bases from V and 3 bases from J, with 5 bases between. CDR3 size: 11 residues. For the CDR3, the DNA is TGTGCCAGCACCACAACAGATACGCAGTATTTT. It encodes CASTTTDTQYF.

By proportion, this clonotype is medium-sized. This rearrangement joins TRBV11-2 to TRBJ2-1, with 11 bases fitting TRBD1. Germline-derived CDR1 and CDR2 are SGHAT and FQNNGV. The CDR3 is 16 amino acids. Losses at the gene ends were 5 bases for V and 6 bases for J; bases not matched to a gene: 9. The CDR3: CASSPRTGGDSNEQFF. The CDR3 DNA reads TGTGCCAGCAGCCCAAGGACAGGGGGCGACTCCAATGAGCAGTTCTTC.

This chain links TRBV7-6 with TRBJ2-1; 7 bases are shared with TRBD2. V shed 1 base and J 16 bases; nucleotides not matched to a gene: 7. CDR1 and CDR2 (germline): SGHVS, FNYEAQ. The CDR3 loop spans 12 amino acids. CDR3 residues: CASSLDLAVQFF. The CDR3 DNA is TGTGCCAGCAGCTTAGACCTAGCGGTGCAATTCTTC.

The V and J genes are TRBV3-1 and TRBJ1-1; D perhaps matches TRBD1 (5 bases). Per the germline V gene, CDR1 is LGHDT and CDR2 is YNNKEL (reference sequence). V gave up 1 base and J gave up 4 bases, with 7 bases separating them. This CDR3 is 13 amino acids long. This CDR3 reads CASSQGRGTEAFF. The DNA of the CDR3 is TGTGCCAGCAGCCAAGGTAGGGGCACTGAAGCTTTCTTT.

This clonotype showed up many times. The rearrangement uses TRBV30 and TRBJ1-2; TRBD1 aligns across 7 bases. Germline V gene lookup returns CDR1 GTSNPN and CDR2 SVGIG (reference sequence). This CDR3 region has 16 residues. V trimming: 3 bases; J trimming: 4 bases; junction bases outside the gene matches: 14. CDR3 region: CAWRLSVHRGFYGYTF. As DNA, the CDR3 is TGTGCCTGGAGATTATCGGTTCACAGGGGATTCTATGGCTACACCTTC.

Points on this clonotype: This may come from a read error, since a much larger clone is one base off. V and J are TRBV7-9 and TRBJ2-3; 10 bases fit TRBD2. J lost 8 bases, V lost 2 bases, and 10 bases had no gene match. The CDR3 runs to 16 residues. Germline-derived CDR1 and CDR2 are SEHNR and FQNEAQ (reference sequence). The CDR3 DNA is TGTGCCAGCAGCTTAATTCGAGCGGGGGGGAGAAGTACGCAGTATTTT. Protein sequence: CASSLIRAGGRSTQYF.

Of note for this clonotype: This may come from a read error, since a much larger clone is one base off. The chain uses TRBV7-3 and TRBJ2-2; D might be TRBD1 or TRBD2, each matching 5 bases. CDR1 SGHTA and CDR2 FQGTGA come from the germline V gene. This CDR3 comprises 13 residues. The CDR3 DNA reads TGTGCCATCAGCCAAGGGACCACCGGGGAGCTGTTTTTT. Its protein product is CAISQGTTGELFF.

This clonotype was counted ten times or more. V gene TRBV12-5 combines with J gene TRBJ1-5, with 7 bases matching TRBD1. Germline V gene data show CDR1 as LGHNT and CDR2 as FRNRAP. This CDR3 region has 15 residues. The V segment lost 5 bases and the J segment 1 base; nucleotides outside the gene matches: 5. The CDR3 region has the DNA TGTGCTAGTGGTACAGGGGTTCGGAGCAATCAGCCCCAGCATTTT. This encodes CASGTGVRSNQPQHF.